This TCR beta chain was documented in a study of blood T cell repertoires in COVID-19. Germline CDR1 reads ENHRY; CDR2 reads SYGVKD. This CDR3 contains 16 residues. With V trimmed by 3 bases and J by 0 bases, 7 bases remained unmatched. The table came from immunoSEQ multiplex PCR; TCRdb's copy has only in-frame clones and leaves some out. Of some 250,000 clones in the sample, around four fifths were seen once. Material: peripheral blood. The sequence was collected from a man aged 55-75 years with acute or convalescent COVID-19. The rearrangement links TRBV10-3 to TRBJ2-7; 8 bases agree with TRBD1. Here the CDR3 DNA reads TGTGCCATCAGTGATCCCGGGACAGGACTCTCCTACGAGCAGTACTTC. This encodes CAISDPGTGLSYEQYF.